This T cell receptor beta chain stems from a study of response to subunit inactivated influenza vaccine. Study-wide findings and caveats: Few new T cells, the authors suggested, are recruited by each seasonal influenza vaccination.

This clonotype was seen more than once but under ten times. What it binds is unknown. TCRdb itself ran the RT-PCR reads through MiXCR, one entry per CDR3 protein. The sample contains about 500,000 distinct CDR3 sequences, approximately 15% of which appear only once. Trimming pared 1 base from V and 2 bases from J, leaving 11 bases between. The CDR3 is made up of 15 amino acids. Germline lookup yields CDR1 SGHTA and CDR2 FQGNSA. This specimen consisted of CD4+ T cells sorted from PBMCs, obtained 23 to 25 months after vaccination. This sequence joins TRBV7-2 and TRBJ1-2, with a tentative D call TRBD1 (5 bases). This TCR was recovered from a man aged 45 to 75 who received an inactivated influenza vaccine. The CDR3 bases are TGTGCCAGCAGCTTAGAGGCAGGGCTAAACTATGGCTACACCTTC. Its protein is CASSLEAGLNYGYTF.